Detailed here is one T cell receptor beta chain. Its cognate antigen is unknown. These data originate in a study of OX40 agonist ivuxolimab in advanced cancers. Across the whole study: Ivuxolimab, which is an agonistic anti-OX40 (CD134) antibody, was administered to the patients. Patients got intravenous ivuxolimab at 0.01 to 10 mg/kg every 2 weeks.

The study's findings and limits: There were, on average, more expanded clones in CD8+ T cells than in CD4+. Within 6 weeks, CD4+ and CD8+ blood T cells expanded clonally at 0.1 to 3.0 mg/kg.

V lost 3 bases and J lost 3; bases outside the gene matches: 8. The CDR3 extends over 16 amino acids. Germline CDR1 and CDR2: SGHNT and YYREEE (reference sequence). Generated by immunoSEQ multiplex PCR, the TCRdb table keeps only in-frame clones and is missing some. This table holds 24,000 or so clones, approximately 85% found once. Here the sequenced sample was CD4+ or CD8+ T cells sorted from blood, taken in a trial of the OX40 agonist ivuxolimab. The origin of this receptor is an adult with an advanced solid tumor such as melanoma, head and neck, liver or kidney cancer. This chain connects TRBV5-4 to TRBJ2-7, with 11 bases that match TRBD2. The CDR3 DNA follows: TGTGCCAGCAGCTCTCTAACTAGCGGGAGTTTCTACGAGCAGTACTTC. Translating it yields CASSSLTSGSFYEQYF. Supplemented by reference TRBV5-4 and TRBJ2-7, the full variable domain reads ETGVTQSPTHLIKTRGQQVTLRCSSQSGHNTVSWYQQALGQGPQFIFQYYREEENGRGNFPPRFSGLQFPNYSSELNVNALELDDSALYLCASSSLTSGSFYEQYFGPGTRLTVT.